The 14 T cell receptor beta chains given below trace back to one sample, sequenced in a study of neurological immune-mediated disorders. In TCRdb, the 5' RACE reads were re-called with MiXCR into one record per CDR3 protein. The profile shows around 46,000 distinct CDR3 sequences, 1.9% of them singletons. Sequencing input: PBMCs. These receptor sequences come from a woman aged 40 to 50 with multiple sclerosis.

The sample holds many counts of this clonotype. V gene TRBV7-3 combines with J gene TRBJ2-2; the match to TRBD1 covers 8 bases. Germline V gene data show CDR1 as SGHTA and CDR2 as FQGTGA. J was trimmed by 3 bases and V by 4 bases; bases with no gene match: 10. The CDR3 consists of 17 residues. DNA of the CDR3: TGTGCCAGCAGCTGGGACTCGACAGGGGCCGACACCGGGGAGCTGTTTTTT. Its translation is CASSWDSTGADTGELFF. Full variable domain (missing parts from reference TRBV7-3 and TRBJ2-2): GAGVSQTPSNKVTEKGKYVELRCDPISGHTALYWYRQSLGQGPEFLIYFQGTGAADDSGLPNDRFFAVRPEGSVSTLKIQRTERGDSAVYLCASSWDSTGADTGELFFGEGSRLTVL.

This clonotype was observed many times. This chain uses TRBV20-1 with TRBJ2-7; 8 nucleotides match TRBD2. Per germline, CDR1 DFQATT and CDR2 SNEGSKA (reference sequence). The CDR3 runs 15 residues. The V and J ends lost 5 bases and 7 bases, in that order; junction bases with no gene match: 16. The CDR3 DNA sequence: TGCAGTGCTTCATGGGGGGCGGGGGGTATGGGTGAGCAGTACTTC. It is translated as CSASWGAGGMGEQYF.

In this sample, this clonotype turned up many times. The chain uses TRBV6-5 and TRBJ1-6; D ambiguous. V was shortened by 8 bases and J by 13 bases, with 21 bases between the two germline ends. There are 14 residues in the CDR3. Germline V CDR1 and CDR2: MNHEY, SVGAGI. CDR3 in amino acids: CASRGGIFESPLHF. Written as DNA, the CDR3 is TGTGCCAGCCGCGGCGGCATTTTCGAGAGTCCCCTCCACTTT.

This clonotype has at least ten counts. CDR3 loop: CAISEAGGGNGYTF. CDR3 bases: TGTGCCATCAGTGAGGCCGGGGGCGGGAATGGCTACACCTTC. V is TRBV10-3 and J is TRBJ1-2; D perhaps matches TRBD1 (6 bases). The CDR3 length is 14 residues. Germline assignment: CDR1 ENHRY and CDR2 SYGVKD. Between the trimmed V and J ends, which lost 2 bases and 6 bases, there was a span of 13 bases.

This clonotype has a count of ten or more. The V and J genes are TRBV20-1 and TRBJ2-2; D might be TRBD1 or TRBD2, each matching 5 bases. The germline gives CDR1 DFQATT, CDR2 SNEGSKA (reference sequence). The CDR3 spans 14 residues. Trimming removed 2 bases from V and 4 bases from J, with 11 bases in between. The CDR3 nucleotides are TGCAGTGCTAGACAGGGTGGGAGCACCGGGGAGCTGTTTTTT. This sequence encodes CSARQGGSTGELFF.

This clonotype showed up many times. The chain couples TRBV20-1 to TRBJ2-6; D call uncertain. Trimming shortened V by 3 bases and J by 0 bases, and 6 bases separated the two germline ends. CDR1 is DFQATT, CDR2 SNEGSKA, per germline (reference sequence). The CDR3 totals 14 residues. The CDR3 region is CSASPPSGANVLTF. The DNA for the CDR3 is TGCAGTGCTAGCCCTCCCTCTGGGGCCAACGTCCTGACTTTC.

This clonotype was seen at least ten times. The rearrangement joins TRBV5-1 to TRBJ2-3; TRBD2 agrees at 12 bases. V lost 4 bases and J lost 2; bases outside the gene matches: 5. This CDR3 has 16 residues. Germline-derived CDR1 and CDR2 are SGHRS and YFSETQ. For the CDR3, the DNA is TGCGCCAGCAGCCCAGGACTAGCGGGGCTCACAGATACGCAGTATTTT. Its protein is CASSPGLAGLTDTQYF. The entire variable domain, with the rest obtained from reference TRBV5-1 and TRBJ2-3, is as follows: KAGVTQTPRYLIKTRGQQVTLSCSPISGHRSVSWYQQTPGQGLQFLFEYFSETQRNKGNFPGRFSGRQFSNSRSEMNVSTLELGDSALYLCASSPGLAGLTDTQYFGPGTRLTVL.

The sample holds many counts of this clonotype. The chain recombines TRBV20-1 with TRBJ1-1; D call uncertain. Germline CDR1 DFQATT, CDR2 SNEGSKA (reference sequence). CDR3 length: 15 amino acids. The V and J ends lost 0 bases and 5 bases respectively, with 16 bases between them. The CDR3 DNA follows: TGCAGTGCTAGAGATCCACGGGGAAAGGAGACTGAAGCTTTCTTT. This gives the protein CSARDPRGKETEAFF.

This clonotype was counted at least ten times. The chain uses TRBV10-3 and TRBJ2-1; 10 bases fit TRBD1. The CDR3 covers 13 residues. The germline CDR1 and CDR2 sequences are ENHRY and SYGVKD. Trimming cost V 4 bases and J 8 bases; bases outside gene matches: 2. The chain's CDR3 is CAISGQGADEQFF. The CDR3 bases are TGTGCCATCAGTGGACAGGGGGCCGATGAGCAGTTCTTC.

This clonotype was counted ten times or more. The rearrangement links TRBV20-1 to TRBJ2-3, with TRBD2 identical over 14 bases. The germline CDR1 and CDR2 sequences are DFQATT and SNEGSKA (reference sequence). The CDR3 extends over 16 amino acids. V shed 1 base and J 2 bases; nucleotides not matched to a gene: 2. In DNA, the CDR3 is TGCAGTGCTAGAGGGACTAGCGGGGGGTTCACAGATACGCAGTATTTT. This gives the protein CSARGTSGGFTDTQYF.

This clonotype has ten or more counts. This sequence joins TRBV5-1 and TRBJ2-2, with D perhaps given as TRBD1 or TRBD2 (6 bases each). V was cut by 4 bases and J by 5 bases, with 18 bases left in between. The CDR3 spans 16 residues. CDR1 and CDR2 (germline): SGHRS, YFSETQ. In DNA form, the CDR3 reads TGCGCCAGCAGCAGCGAAGGGGGACTGGGGACCGGGGAGCTGTTTTTT. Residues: CASSSEGGLGTGELFF.

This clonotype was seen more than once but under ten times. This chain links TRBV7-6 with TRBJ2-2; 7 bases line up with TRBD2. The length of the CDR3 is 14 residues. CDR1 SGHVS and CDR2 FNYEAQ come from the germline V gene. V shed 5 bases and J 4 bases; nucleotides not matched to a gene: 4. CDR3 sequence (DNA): TGTGCCAGCAGCCGGGACTACCCCACCGGGGAGCTGTTTTTT. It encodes CASSRDYPTGELFF.

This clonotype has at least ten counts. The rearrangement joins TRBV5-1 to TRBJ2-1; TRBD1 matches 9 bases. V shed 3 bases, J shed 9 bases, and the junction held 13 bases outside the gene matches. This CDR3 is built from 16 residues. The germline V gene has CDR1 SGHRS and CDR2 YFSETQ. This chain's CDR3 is CASSSTGTGLLGEQFF. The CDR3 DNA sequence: TGCGCCAGCAGCTCCACCGGGACAGGGCTATTGGGTGAGCAGTTCTTC. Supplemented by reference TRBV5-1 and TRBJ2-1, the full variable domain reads KAGVTQTPRYLIKTRGQQVTLSCSPISGHRSVSWYQQTPGQGLQFLFEYFSETQRNKGNFPGRFSGRQFSNSRSEMNVSTLELGDSALYLCASSSTGTGLLGEQFFGPGTRLTVL.

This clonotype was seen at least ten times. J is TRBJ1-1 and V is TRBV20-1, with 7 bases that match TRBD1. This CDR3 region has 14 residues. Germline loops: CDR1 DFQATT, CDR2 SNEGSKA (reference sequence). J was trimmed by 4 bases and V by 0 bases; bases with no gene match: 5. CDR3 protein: CSARDLRGPTEAFF. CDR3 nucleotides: TGCAGTGCTAGAGATCTTAGGGGGCCCACTGAAGCTTTCTTT.